This TCR beta chain was recorded in a study of tumor-infiltrating T cells and Merkel cell polyomavirus. About the research overall: The study examined CD8+ T cells specific for the Merkel cell polyomavirus KLL epitope. Treatment was non-standardized, spanning chemotherapy, radiation and immunotherapies.

TCRdb's copy holds only in-frame clones and misses some; the assay was immunoSEQ multiplex PCR. The sample includes around 25,000 clones, roughly 85% of them seen just once. Overall study findings and caveats: MCC-specific survival was better with more unique KLL-specific clonotypes in tumors.

Comment on this clone: What it binds is unknown.

All patients' tumors stained robustly positive for Merkel cell polyomavirus Large T antigen by immunohistochemistry. This CDR3 contains 15 residues. The trim removed 4 bases at V and 3 bases at J, leaving 3 bases unmatched. The germline V gene has CDR1 MNHNS and CDR2 SASEGT. The sequence was collected from a man in his fifties with Merkel cell carcinoma. This chain joins TRBV6-1 and TRBJ2-1; 10 bases match TRBD2. The sequenced sample consisted of lymph node tissue. The DNA of the CDR3 is TGTGCCAGCAGTGCTAGCGGGGGCCTCTACAATGAGCAGTTCTTC. It yields the protein CASSASGGLYNEQFF.